These 27 T cell receptor beta chains share one sample of origin, sequenced in a study of identical twins. One entry per CDR3 protein, called by TCRdb with MiXCR from the 5' RACE reads. Of fewer than 550,000 distinct CDR3 sequences listed, around 15% were seen once; the top ten hold roughly 0.44%. The same specimen was also included in a second study, on yellow fever vaccine responses in identical twins.

Sequenced material: CD4+ T cells sorted from blood. These receptor sequences come from a woman in her late teens or twenties in good health.

This sequence joins TRBV7-8 and TRBJ2-7; TRBD1 matches at 9 bases. J lost 4 bases, V lost 3 bases, and 16 bases had no gene match. The CDR3 consists of 18 residues. Germline V gives CDR1 SGHVS, CDR2 FQNEAQ. CDR3 bases: TGTGCCAGCAGCTTCCCCGCCCTTACCGGGACAGGGTCATACGAGCAGTACTTC. Protein: CASSFPALTGTGSYEQYF.

The CDR3 reads CASSSGSGSTDTQYF. CDR3 sequence (DNA): TGTGCCAGCAGCTCCGGCTCCGGGTCCACAGATACGCAGTATTTT. V usage is TRBV7-6 and J usage is TRBJ2-3; D is undetermined. V was clipped by 4 bases and J by 2 bases, with 13 bases between them. The CDR3 has 15 residues. CDR1 and CDR2 from the germline V gene are SGHVS and FNYEAQ.

This clonotype has a handful of counts. The chain has TRBV20-1 and TRBJ2-1; 7 bases align to TRBD2. The CDR3 runs to 14 residues. The trim removed 6 bases at V and 8 bases at J, leaving 13 bases unmatched. Germline V lookup: CDR1 DFQATT, CDR2 SNEGSKA (reference sequence). The CDR3 region is CSAIASGPKDEQFF. Here the CDR3 DNA reads TGCAGTGCCATTGCTAGCGGACCCAAGGATGAGCAGTTCTTC.

This clonotype turned up a few times. The rearrangement links TRBV5-6 to TRBJ1-1, with D tentatively TRBD1 (5 bases). Germline V gene lookup returns CDR1 SGHDT and CDR2 YYEEEE. Trimming took 5 bases from V and 4 from J, leaving 15 bases between them. This CDR3 spans 14 amino acids. DNA for the CDR3: TGTGCCAGCAGGGCCAGGGATTGGGGCACTGAAGCTTTCTTT. It yields the protein CASRARDWGTEAFF.

This chain uses TRBV12-3 or TRBV12-4 with TRBJ2-1, with 9 nucleotides matching TRBD2. Trimming removed 3 bases from V and 7 bases from J; junction bases left unmatched: 10. The CDR3 spans 16 residues. The CDR3 DNA follows: TGTGCCAGCAGTTTGGGGCGGGGGGGCCTGGATAATGAGCAGTTCTTC. This sequence encodes CASSLGRGGLDNEQFF.

CDR3: CASSFINSPLHF. CDR3 nucleotides: TGTGCCAGCAGCTTTATTAATTCACCCCTCCACTTT. V is TRBV7-9 and J is TRBJ1-6; D unclear. Germline V gene data show CDR1 as SEHNR and CDR2 as FQNEAQ (reference sequence). Trimming cost V 3 bases and J 6 bases, with 3 bases left between them. The CDR3 runs to 12 residues.

The gene calls are TRBV10-3 and TRBJ2-1; D call uncertain. From germline, CDR1 is ENHRY and CDR2 SYGVKD. Between the trimmed V and J ends, which lost 6 bases and 0 bases, there was a span of 12 bases. This CDR3 has 15 residues. The CDR3 sequence: CAISLGPGSYNEQFF. In DNA form, the CDR3 reads TGTGCCATCAGCCTCGGTCCCGGCTCCTACAATGAGCAGTTCTTC.

This clonotype was counted a few times. The chain carries TRBV25-1 and TRBJ2-7; 9 nucleotides match TRBD2. Germline trimming cut 1 base from V and 2 bases from J; bases unmatched to any gene: 3. This CDR3 has 15 residues. From germline, CDR1 is MGHDK and CDR2 SYGVNS. CDR3 in DNA: TGTGCCAGCAGTGAATCCGCGGGAGGGCCCTACGAGCAGTACTTC. Translation gives CASSESAGGPYEQYF.

About this clonotype: At one of its ends the junction is not consistent with the germline gene, which may arise from a read error. The chain couples TRBV12-3 or TRBV12-4 to TRBJ2-5, with 12 bases matching TRBD2. The CDR3 is 18 residues long. CDR3 in DNA: TGTACCAGCAGTTCTTCCCTGACTAGCGGGAGTTCACGGGAGACCCAGTACTTC. It is translated as CTSSSSLTSGSSRETQYF.

This clonotype appeared a few times. The chain combines TRBV3-1 with TRBJ2-1, with 9 bases matching TRBD2. Trimming at V came to 6 bases and at J to 5 bases, leaving 11 bases not matched to a gene. This CDR3 contains 16 residues. The germline V gene has CDR1 LGHDT and CDR2 YNNKEL (reference sequence). The CDR3 spells CASSHTGASGNNEQFF. CDR3 DNA sequence: TGTGCCAGCAGTCATACTGGGGCTAGCGGGAACAATGAGCAGTTCTTC.

This clonotype was detected a few times. The genes are TRBV12-5 and TRBJ2-7; D may be TRBD1 (6 bases). V was cut by 3 bases and J by 0 bases, with 15 bases left in between. This CDR3 spans 16 amino acids. Germline CDR1 reads LGHNT; CDR2 reads FRNRAP. The CDR3 reads CASGLAGVTHSYEQYV. The CDR3 region has the DNA TGTGCTAGTGGTTTAGCAGGGGTCACCCACTCCTACGAGCAGTACGTC.

This clonotype was seen a handful of times. The chain has TRBV29-1 and TRBJ1-1; no clear D. CDR1 and CDR2 from the germline V gene are SQVTM and ANQGSEA. The CDR3 consists of 12 residues. Between the trimmed V and J ends, which lost 8 bases and 0 bases, there was a span of 10 bases. DNA for the CDR3: TGCAGCAGCCGACGGATGAACACTGAAGCTTTCTTT. Amino acids: CSSRRMNTEAFF.

This clonotype came up a few times. This chain connects TRBV12-3 or TRBV12-4 to TRBJ2-1; no reliable D call. The CDR3 is made up of 13 amino acids. V was clipped by 7 bases and J by 8 bases, with 15 bases between them. The CDR3 protein is CASTPRVFHEQFF. In DNA, the CDR3 is TGTGCCAGCACCCCTCGGGTTTTCCATGAGCAGTTCTTC.

This clonotype was picked up a small number of times. The V and J genes are TRBV5-1 and TRBJ2-5, with D hard to call. The V gene's germline CDR1 is SGHRS and CDR2 YFSETQ. The ends were cut back, 5 bases at V and 2 bases at J, with 10 bases in the middle. The CDR3 extends over 13 amino acids. The CDR3 region has the DNA TGCGCCAGCAGTCCAGCGTCACAAGAGACCCAGTACTTC. Encoded protein: CASSPASQETQYF.

This clonotype turned up a few times. The CDR3 nucleotides read TGTGCCAGCAGCCGGGGGGGACCCGCCCCGCCAGAAAAACTGTTTTTT. Its protein is CASSRGGPAPPEKLFF. The chain combines TRBV14 with TRBJ1-4, with D possibly TRBD1 on 5 matching bases. The V and J ends lost 4 bases and 8 bases respectively, with 20 bases between them. Germline values: CDR1 SGHDN, CDR2 FVKESK. The CDR3 has 16 amino acids.

This clonotype was picked up a small number of times. This chain links TRBV6-1 with TRBJ2-1; TRBD1 might be the D (7 bases). V shed 6 bases and J shed 4 bases, with 16 bases lying between them. Per the germline V gene, CDR1 is MNHNS and CDR2 is SASEGT. This CDR3 has 15 residues. In nucleotides, the CDR3 is TGTGCCAGCAGCCACACAGGGGCGGGGTACAATGAGCAGTTCTTC. Encoded protein: CASSHTGAGYNEQFF.

The genes are TRBV13 and TRBJ2-3, with unresolved D. V gave up 5 bases and J gave up 2 bases, with 11 bases separating them. The length of the CDR3 is 14 residues. Germline CDR1 is PRHDT and CDR2 is FYEKMQ (reference sequence). Here the CDR3 DNA reads TGTGCCAGCAGCCAAAGAAGGGACACAGATACGCAGTATTTT. It is translated as CASSQRRDTDTQYF.

The chain carries TRBV3-1 and TRBJ2-7; no clear D. The CDR3 runs 14 residues. CDR1 LGHDT and CDR2 YNNKEL come from the germline V gene (reference sequence). Trimming cost V 2 bases and J 0 bases, with 8 bases left between them. This CDR3 is CASSQMASSYEQYF. The DNA of the CDR3 is TGTGCCAGCAGCCAAATGGCCTCCTCCTACGAGCAGTACTTC.

The genes are TRBV27 and TRBJ2-7; tentatively, D is TRBD2 (5 bases). This CDR3 comprises 13 residues. Between the trimmed V and J ends, which lost 3 bases and 5 bases, there was a span of 11 bases. Looked up from germline, CDR1 is MNHEY and CDR2 is SMNVEV (reference sequence). The CDR3 region is CASSLVGGHEQYF. For the CDR3, the DNA is TGTGCCAGCAGTTTGGTCGGAGGCCACGAGCAGTACTTC.

The gene calls are TRBV6-5 and TRBJ2-3; TRBD1 matches at 8 bases. Germline CDR1 MNHEY, CDR2 SVGAGI. The CDR3 sequence is 16 residues long. J gave up 6 bases and V 2 bases, and 10 bases lay outside the gene matches. The chain's CDR3 is CASSYQPGQAVDTQYF. The CDR3, as DNA: TGTGCCAGCAGTTACCAACCGGGACAGGCGGTGGATACGCAGTATTTT.

V gene TRBV2 combines with J gene TRBJ1-2, with D unclear. The germline V gene encodes CDR1 SNHLY and CDR2 FYNNEI. CDR3 length: 12 amino acids. V was pared by 3 bases and J by 7 bases, with 9 bases between. CDR3 nucleotides: TGTGCCAGCAGTGACTCTGGGTTTGGCTACACCTTC. Protein product: CASSDSGFGYTF.

The table lists this clonotype with a few counts. The chain is built from TRBV7-9 and TRBJ2-7; TRBD2 matches 11 bases. CDR1 is SEHNR and CDR2 is FQNEAQ in the germline V gene (reference sequence). The CDR3 sequence is 15 residues long. After removal of 5 bases from V and 7 bases from J, the junction contained 10 bases not matched to a gene. The CDR3 spells CASSKTSGERREQYV. The CDR3 DNA reads as TGTGCCAGCAGCAAGACTAGCGGGGAGCGTCGAGAGCAGTACGTC.

This clonotype has just a few counts. A junction boundary mismatches the germline segment, possibly from a read error. The chain is built from TRBV5-1 and TRBJ2-1; D is perhaps TRBD2 (6 bases). The CDR3 consists of 13 residues. Germline V lookup: CDR1 SGHRS, CDR2 YFSETQ. CDR3 in DNA: TGCGCCAGCAGCTTGGAGAGGGCGGGACTTATCATCTTC. The encoded protein is CASSLERAGLIIF.

This clonotype has only a few counts. The chain has TRBV29-1 and TRBJ2-7; TRBD2 matches 14 bases. The CDR3 covers 19 residues. The V segment lost 2 bases and the J segment 5 bases; nucleotides outside the gene matches: 17. The germline gives CDR1 SQVTM, CDR2 ANQGSEA. The CDR3: CSVEWPASGTSGSRHEQYF. The CDR3 nucleotides are TGCAGCGTTGAATGGCCTGCCTCCGGGACTAGCGGGAGTAGACACGAGCAGTACTTC.

In this sample, this clonotype turned up a few times. The rearrangement links TRBV7-2 to TRBJ2-7, with 8 bases fitting TRBD1. Germline CDR1 is SGHTA and CDR2 is FQGNSA. CDR3 length: 15 residues. Germline trimming cut 4 bases from V and 4 bases from J; bases unmatched to any gene: 9. In DNA form, the CDR3 reads TGTGCCAGCAGCTCCCGGACAGGGAGCGTTTACGAGCAGTACTTC. Translating gives CASSSRTGSVYEQYF. Filled out from reference TRBV7-2 and TRBJ2-7, the complete variable domain reads GAGVSQSPSNKVTEKGKDVELRCDPISGHTALYWYRQSLGQGLEFLIYFQGNSAPDKSGLPSDRFSAERTGGSVSTLTIQRTQQEDSAVYLCASSSRTGSVYEQYFGPGTRLTVT.

Ten or more counts support this clonotype. The chain employs TRBV12-3 or TRBV12-4 and TRBJ1-1; D gene ambiguous. CDR3 length equals 12 residues. Trimming shortened V by 6 bases and J by 6 bases, and 11 bases separated the two germline ends. CDR3 region: CASSPDKAEAFF. The CDR3, as DNA: TGTGCCAGCAGCCCTGACAAGGCTGAAGCTTTCTTT.

This clonotype appeared a few times. The V and J genes are TRBV24-1 and TRBJ2-7, with 11 nucleotides matching TRBD2. The trim removed 9 bases at V and 0 bases at J, leaving 6 bases unmatched. The CDR3 is 15 residues long. CDR1 is KGHDR, CDR2 SFDVKD, per germline. CDR3 DNA: TGTGCCACCGCCTCCGGGACTAGCGGCTCCTACGAGCAGTACTTC. Its translation: CATASGTSGSYEQYF.